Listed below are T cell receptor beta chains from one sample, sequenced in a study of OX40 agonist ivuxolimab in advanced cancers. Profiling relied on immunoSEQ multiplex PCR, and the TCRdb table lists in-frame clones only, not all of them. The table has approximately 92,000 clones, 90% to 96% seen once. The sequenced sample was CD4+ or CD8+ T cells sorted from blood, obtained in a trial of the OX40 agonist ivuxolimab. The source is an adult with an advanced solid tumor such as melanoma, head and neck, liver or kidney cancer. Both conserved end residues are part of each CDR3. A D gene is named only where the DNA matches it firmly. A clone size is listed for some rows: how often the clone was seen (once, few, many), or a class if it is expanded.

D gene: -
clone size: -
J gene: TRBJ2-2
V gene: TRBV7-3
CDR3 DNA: TGTGCCAGCAGCTTACGCGACCGAGGGACCGGGGAGCTGTTTTTT
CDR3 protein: CASSLRDRGTGELFF

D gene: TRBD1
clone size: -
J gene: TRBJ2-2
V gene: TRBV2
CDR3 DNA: TGTGCCAGCAGTGAGATGGACAGGGGGCTCCACGGGGAGCTGTTTTTT
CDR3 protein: CASSEMDRGLHGELFF

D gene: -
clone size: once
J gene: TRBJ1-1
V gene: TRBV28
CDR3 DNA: TGTGCCACCGATTCACACCCGACAGTACTTAATGAAGCTTTCTTT
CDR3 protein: CATDSHPTVLNEAFF

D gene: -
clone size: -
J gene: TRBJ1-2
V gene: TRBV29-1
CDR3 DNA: TGCAGCGTCAATTCACCGACTGGCTACACCTTC
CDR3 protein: CSVNSPTGYTF

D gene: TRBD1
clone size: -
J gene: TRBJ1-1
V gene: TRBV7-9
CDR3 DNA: TGTGCCAGCAGCTTATCAAAAGGACAGGCTCCCGTGAACACTGAAGCTTTCTTT
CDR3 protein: CASSLSKGQAPVNTEAFF

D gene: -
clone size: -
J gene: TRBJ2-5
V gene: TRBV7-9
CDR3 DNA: TGTGCCAGCAGCCCGCCGCCACAGGGAAGAGAGACCCAGTACTTC
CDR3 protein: CASSPPPQGRETQYF

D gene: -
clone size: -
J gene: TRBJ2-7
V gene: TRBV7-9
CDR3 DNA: TGTGCCAGCAGCTTAAGAACGGGGGGCATTCCCTACGAGCAGTACTTC
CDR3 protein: CASSLRTGGIPYEQYF

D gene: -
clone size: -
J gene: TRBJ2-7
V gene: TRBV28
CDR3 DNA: TGTGCCAGCAACCCTAGTAGGGGTGAGCAGTACTTC
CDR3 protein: CASNPSRGEQYF

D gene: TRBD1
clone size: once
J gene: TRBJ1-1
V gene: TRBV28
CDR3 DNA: TGTGCCAGCAGTTCTCCCCCGGGACAGCCGAACACTGAAGCTTTCTTT
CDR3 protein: CASSSPPGQPNTEAFF

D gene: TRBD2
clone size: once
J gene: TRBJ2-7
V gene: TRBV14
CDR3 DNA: TGTGCCAGCAGCCAAGGGACTAGCCGAGGCTACTTC
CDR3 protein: CASSQGTSRGYF

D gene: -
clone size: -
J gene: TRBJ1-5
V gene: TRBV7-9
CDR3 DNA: TGTGCCAGCAGCTTAGGTGGGCCGGGAGAGGTTAAGCATTTT
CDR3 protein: CASSLGGPGEVKHF

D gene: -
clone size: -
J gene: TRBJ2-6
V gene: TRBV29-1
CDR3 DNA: TGCAGCGTTGACGGGACCTCTGGGGCCAACGTCCTGACTTTC
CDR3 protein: CSVDGTSGANVLTF

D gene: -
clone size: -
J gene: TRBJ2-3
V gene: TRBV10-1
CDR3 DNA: TGCGCCAGCCAGGAGAACACAGATACGCAGTATTTT
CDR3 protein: CASQENTDTQYF

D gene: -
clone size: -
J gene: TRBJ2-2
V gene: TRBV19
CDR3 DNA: TGTGCCAGTAGTATCCCTTACACCGGGGAGCTGTTTTTT
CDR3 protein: CASSIPYTGELFF

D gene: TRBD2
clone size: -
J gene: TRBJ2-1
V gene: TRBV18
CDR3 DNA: TGTGCCAGCTCACCGGTAGCGGGAAGGAATGAGCAGTTCTTC
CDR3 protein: CASSPVAGRNEQFF

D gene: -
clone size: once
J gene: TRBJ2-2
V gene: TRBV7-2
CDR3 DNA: TGTGCCAGCAGCCCAGACGGGGGCACCGGGGAGCTGTTTTTT
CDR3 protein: CASSPDGGTGELFF

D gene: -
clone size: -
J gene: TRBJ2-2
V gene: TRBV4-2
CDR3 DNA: TGTGCCAGCAGCCAAGATGGGGTAACCGGGGAGCTGTTTTTT
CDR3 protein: CASSQDGVTGELFF

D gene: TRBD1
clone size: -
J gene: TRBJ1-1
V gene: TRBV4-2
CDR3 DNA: TGTGCCAGCAGCCACCTTGGACAGGACACTGAAGCTTTCTTT
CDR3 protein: CASSHLGQDTEAFF

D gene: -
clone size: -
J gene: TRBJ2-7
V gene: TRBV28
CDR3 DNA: TGTGCCAGCAGTTTCGGGGTCGGCAACGAGCAGTACTTC
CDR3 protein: CASSFGVGNEQYF

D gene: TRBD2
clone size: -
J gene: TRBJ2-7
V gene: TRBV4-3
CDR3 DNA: TGCGCCAGCAGCCAAGATTCGGGTAGCGGGAGGGCCGGGGCCTACGAGCAGTACTTC
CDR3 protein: CASSQDSGSGRAGAYEQYF

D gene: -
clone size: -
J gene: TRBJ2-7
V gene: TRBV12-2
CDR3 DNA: TGTGCAAGTCGCTTAGAGGTCGGGACGGGGTACGACGAGCAGTACTTC
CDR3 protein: CASRLEVGTGYDEQYF

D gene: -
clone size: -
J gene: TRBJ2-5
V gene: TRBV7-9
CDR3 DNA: TGTGCCAGCAGCTTAGTTCGGGCGCCGGAGACCCAGTACTTC
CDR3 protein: CASSLVRAPETQYF

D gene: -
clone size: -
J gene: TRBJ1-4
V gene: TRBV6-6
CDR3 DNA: TGTGCCAGCAATCCCCAAACTAATGAAAAACTGTTTTTT
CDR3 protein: CASNPQTNEKLFF

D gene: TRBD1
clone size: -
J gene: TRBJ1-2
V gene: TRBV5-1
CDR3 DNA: TGCGCCAGCAGACAGGGGGCGAATGGCTACACCTTC
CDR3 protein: CASRQGANGYTF

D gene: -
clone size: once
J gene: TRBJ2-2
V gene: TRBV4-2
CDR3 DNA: TGTGCCAGCAGCCAAGTCCTATCGGTGCAGGGCGCCGGGGAGCTGTTTTTT
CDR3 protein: CASSQVLSVQGAGELFF

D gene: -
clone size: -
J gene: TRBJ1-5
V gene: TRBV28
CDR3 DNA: TGTGCCAGCAGCCTACCTATCGGTCAGCCCCAGCATTTT
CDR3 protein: CASSLPIGQPQHF